Below, 21 T cell receptor beta chains from the same sample are listed, as sequenced in a study of cytomegalovirus exposure and HLA in healthy donors (dated by TCRdb to between 2016 and 2019). Library construction relied on the immunoSEQ multiplex PCR assay. A mixture of 60 forward primers for TCR Vbeta segments and 13 reverse primers for TCR Jbeta segments was used in the multiplex PCR. TCRdb's version of the immuneACCESS table is confined to in-frame rearrangements and falls short of the full clone set. An unresolved V gene accounts for under half of the shortfall where checked; the remainder is of unknown origin. Across this sample there are roughly 130,000 clones, with 80% seen only once. Jointly, the top ten make up around 3.6% of the sample. Input material: PBMCs. These receptors came from a woman aged 35 to 49 in good health and CMV-seronegative.

The chain has TRBV4-1 and TRBJ2-3; D not certain. CDR1 is MGHRA and CDR2 is YSYEKL in the germline V gene. The V and J ends lost 1 base and 6 bases respectively, with 8 bases between them. This CDR3 comprises 13 residues. Here the CDR3 reads CASSQVVADTQYF. The CDR3 DNA sequence: TGCGCCAGCAGCCAAGTAGTTGCGGATACGCAGTATTTT.

This clone was detected only once. The DNA of the CDR3 is TGTGCCAGCAGTCAGCGGGACTTTAGCACCGGGGAGCTGTTTTTT. Amino acid sequence: CASSQRDFSTGELFF. This chain links TRBV7-2 with TRBJ2-2; the match to TRBD2 covers 7 bases. Germline-derived CDR1 and CDR2 are SGHTA and FQGNSA. J was trimmed by 4 bases and V by 6 bases; bases with no gene match: 8. The CDR3 is 15 amino acids.

The chain couples TRBV29-1 to TRBJ2-3, with 9 nucleotides matching TRBD2. Germline V gene lookup returns CDR1 SQVTM and CDR2 ANQGSEA. There are 15 residues in the CDR3. V shed 5 bases, J shed 0 bases, and the junction held 6 bases outside the gene matches. CDR3 sequence reads: CSVSISGGSTDTQYF. The CDR3 DNA is TGCAGCGTTAGTATTAGCGGGGGCAGCACAGATACGCAGTATTTT.

This chain links TRBV9 with TRBJ1-1; 10 nucleotides line up with TRBD1. V was pared by 7 bases and J by 2 bases, with 2 bases of the junction left unmatched. The CDR3 loop spans 13 amino acids. Germline V CDR1 and CDR2: SGDLS, YYNGEE. In DNA form, the CDR3 reads TGTGCCAGCGGGGACAGGGGAAACACTGAAGCTTTCTTT. Translated: CASGDRGNTEAFF.

The rearrangement joins TRBV29-1 to TRBJ1-5; 8 bases agree with TRBD1. Germline V gene lookup returns CDR1 SQVTM and CDR2 ANQGSEA. V was clipped by 2 bases and J by 7 bases; unmatched bases: 7. The CDR3 runs to 14 residues. The CDR3 region has the DNA TGCAGCGTTGAAACCCCAGGGGGCGACCAGCCCCAGCATTTT. Translating it yields CSVETPGGDQPQHF.

The rearrangement joins TRBV4-2 to TRBJ1-2; D remains ambiguous. Germline V gene sequence: CDR1 LGHNA, CDR2 YNFKEQ. This CDR3 comprises 16 residues. V shed 0 bases and J shed 2 bases, with 13 bases lying between them. The CDR3 region is CASSQELRRSNYGYTF. CDR3 in DNA: TGTGCCAGCAGCCAAGAATTGAGGCGTTCGAACTATGGCTACACCTTC.

The rearrangement links TRBV15 to TRBJ1-2; 11 bases match TRBD1. Trimming cost V 3 bases and J 5 bases; bases outside gene matches: 8. The CDR3 is 16 residues long. Germline CDR1 LNHNV, CDR2 YYDKDF (reference sequence). CDR3 protein: CATSRWGQGVGYGYTF. The CDR3 DNA sequence: TGTGCCACCAGCAGGTGGGGACAGGGGGTTGGTTATGGCTACACCTTC.

This clone was detected a few times. This sample also contains other DNA sequences that code for the same CDR3. The genes are TRBV5-1 and TRBJ1-1; 9 bases line up with TRBD1. Germline-derived CDR1 and CDR2 are SGHRS and YFSETQ. Trimming cost V 4 bases and J 2 bases; bases outside gene matches: 3. The CDR3 totals 14 residues. CDR3 coding DNA: TGCGCCAGCAGCGGGGGACAGGGAAACACTGAAGCTTTCTTT. It specifies CASSGGQGNTEAFF.

The CDR3 here is CASQYRVGGYGYTF. DNA of the CDR3: TGTGCCAGTCAATACAGGGTCGGCGGGTATGGCTACACCTTC. The chain joins TRBV6-6 to TRBJ1-2; TRBD1 might be the D (6 bases). From germline, CDR1 is MNHNY and CDR2 SVGAGI (reference sequence). Trimming took 9 bases from V and 5 from J, leaving 19 bases between them. CDR3 length: 14 amino acids.

The gene calls are TRBV7-6 and TRBJ1-3, with D possibly being TRBD1 (5 bases). The CDR3 extends over 16 amino acids. Germline V lookup: CDR1 SGHVS, CDR2 FNYEAQ. V was shortened by 5 bases and J by 1 base, with 15 bases between the two germline ends. DNA for the CDR3: TGTGCCAGCAGCGTCTATCAGGGTCCGTCTGGAAACACCATATATTTT. Translated, it gives CASSVYQGPSGNTIYF. The full variable domain, in which reference TRBV7-6 and TRBJ1-3 provide the parts outside the CDR3, is GAGVSQSPRYKVTKRGQDVALRCDPISGHVSLYWYRQALGQGPEFLTYFNYEAQQDKSGLPNDRFSAERPEGSISTLTIQRTEQRDSAMYRCASSVYQGPSGNTIYFGEGSWLTVV.

This clone was seen just once. The chain is built from TRBV6-1 and TRBJ2-1, with D perhaps TRBD1 (5 bases). Germline loops: CDR1 MNHNS, CDR2 SASEGT. This CDR3 has 14 residues. Trimming removed 6 bases from V and 9 bases from J, with 18 bases in between. CDR3 DNA sequence: TGTGCCAGCAGGGGTCAGGGAATATATGGTGAGCAGTTCTTC. Its protein is CASRGQGIYGEQFF.

This sequence joins TRBV4-2 and TRBJ2-5; 11 nucleotides align to TRBD2. The J segment lost 5 bases and the V segment lost 1 base, leaving 12 bases of the junction unmatched. The CDR3 totals 18 residues. Germline assignment: CDR1 LGHNA and CDR2 YNFKEQ. CDR3 DNA sequence: TGTGCCAGCAGCCAAGGTATGACTAGCGGGGCCGCGGGGGAGACCCAGTACTTC. Its translation is CASSQGMTSGAAGETQYF.

The V and J genes are TRBV10-3 and TRBJ1-1, with 7 nucleotides matching TRBD1. The CDR3 extends over 11 amino acids. Germline V lookup: CDR1 ENHRY, CDR2 SYGVKD. Trimming cost V 5 bases and J 8 bases; bases outside gene matches: 2. The CDR3 DNA reads as TGTGCCATCAGTTCGACAGGGGAAGCTTTCTTT. It codes for CAISSTGEAFF.

V gene TRBV7-2 combines with J gene TRBJ1-5; D possibly corresponds to TRBD1 (6 bases). V was cut by 0 bases and J by 7 bases, with 16 bases left in between. Germline lookup yields CDR1 SGHTA and CDR2 FQGNSA. CDR3 length: 16 residues. The CDR3 here is CASSLASTGIRQPQHF. The CDR3 DNA is TGTGCCAGCAGCTTAGCATCTACAGGGATAAGACAGCCCCAGCATTTT. The complete variable domain, with remaining parts taken from reference TRBV7-2 and TRBJ1-5, reads GAGVSQSPSNKVTEKGKDVELRCDPISGHTALYWYRQSLGQGLEFLIYFQGNSAPDKSGLPSDRFSAERTGGSVSTLTIQRTQQEDSAVYLCASSLASTGIRQPQHFGDGTRLSIL.

The chain combines TRBV7-3 with TRBJ2-2, with D perhaps TRBD2 (6 bases). This CDR3 contains 16 residues. Per the germline V gene, CDR1 is SGHTA and CDR2 is FQGTGA. Trimming removed 5 bases at V and 1 base at J, with 14 bases between. CDR3 region: CASSVSTSQNTGELFF. The CDR3 coding sequence is TGTGCCAGCAGCGTCTCGACTAGTCAGAACACCGGGGAGCTGTTTTTT.

This clone was recorded a few times. The rearrangement joins TRBV4-1 to TRBJ1-5; D unresolved. The V and J ends lost 5 bases and 6 bases respectively, with 11 bases between them. Per germline, CDR1 MGHRA and CDR2 YSYEKL. This CDR3 comprises 13 residues. The CDR3, as DNA: TGCGCCAGCAGCTCCTTACCGAGTCAGCCCCAGCATTTT. The encoded protein is CASSSLPSQPQHF.

The chain joins TRBV19 to TRBJ1-6; D is unresolved. V lost 7 bases to trimming and J lost 7 bases, with 11 bases between them. This CDR3 region has 13 residues. Germline assignment: CDR1 LNHDA and CDR2 SQIVND (reference sequence). The CDR3 region has the DNA TGTGCCAGTAATGAGGGAGGGAATTCACCCCTCCACTTT. Translation: CASNEGGNSPLHF.

This clone has just one count. The DNA of the CDR3 is TGTGCCAGCACCCTATCCCCGGGACAGGTGTTCTTGAACACTGAAGCTTTCTTT. Translating gives CASTLSPGQVFLNTEAFF. The chain is built from TRBV7-8 and TRBJ1-1; 8 nucleotides line up with TRBD1. From germline, CDR1 is SGHVS and CDR2 FQNEAQ. The CDR3 runs 18 residues. With V trimmed by 7 bases and J by 0 bases, 16 bases remained unmatched. The full variable domain, its missing parts supplied by reference TRBV7-8 and TRBJ1-1, is GAGVSQSPRYKVAKRGQDVALRCDPISGHVSLFWYQQALGQGPEFLTYFQNEAQLDKSGLPSDRFFAERPEGSVSTLKIQRTQQEDSAVYLCASTLSPGQVFLNTEAFFGQGTRLTVV.

This chain uses TRBV27 with TRBJ1-6; unclear D gene. The ends were cut back, 3 bases at V and 0 bases at J, with 9 bases in the middle. The CDR3 consists of 16 residues. Germline V CDR1 and CDR2: MNHEY, SMNVEV (reference sequence). CDR3 amino acids: CASSFMRSSYNSPLHF. The CDR3 DNA reads as TGTGCCAGCAGTTTTATGCGGAGCTCCTATAATTCACCCCTCCACTTT.

J is TRBJ2-2 and V is TRBV7-8, with TRBD1 matching 8 bases. The V segment lost 4 bases and the J segment 1 base; nucleotides outside the gene matches: 8. Germline values: CDR1 SGHVS, CDR2 FQNEAQ. CDR3 length equals 17 residues. Written as DNA, the CDR3 is TGTGCCAGCAGCTCCCTCTCCGGGACAGGGAACACCGGGGAGCTGTTTTTT. Protein: CASSSLSGTGNTGELFF. The full variable domain, with the rest looked up from reference TRBV7-8 and TRBJ2-2, is GAGVSQSPRYKVAKRGQDVALRCDPISGHVSLFWYQQALGQGPEFLTYFQNEAQLDKSGLPSDRFFAERPEGSVSTLKIQRTQQEDSAVYLCASSSLSGTGNTGELFFGEGSRLTVL.

The CDR3 DNA follows: TGCGCCAGCAGCTTGGGGGCTTCGGGAGGGACGTACAATGAGCAGTTCTTC. It codes for CASSLGASGGTYNEQFF. The chain has TRBV5-1 and TRBJ2-1; 8 bases line up with TRBD2. V lost 0 bases and J lost 4; bases outside the gene matches: 9. There are 17 residues in the CDR3. CDR1 is SGHRS and CDR2 is YFSETQ in the germline V gene.